This T cell receptor (beta chain) emerged from a study of cytomegalovirus exposure and HLA in healthy donors. Study information: Researchers previously reported finding roughly 120 million unique TCR beta sequences from 170 million or so T cells.

The CDR3 runs to 14 residues. CDR1 is SEHNR, CDR2 FQNEAQ, per germline (reference sequence). V was trimmed by 5 bases and J by 6 bases, leaving 13 bases between them. Study-wide results and caveats: Prior analysis indicated that the majority of TCR beta V segments exhibited productivity approximately 87% or approximately 30% of the time. The investigators catalogued 150 to 200 TCR beta chains as cytomegalovirus-associated. In a later analysis, HLA-associated beta chains showed higher expansion and lower generation probabilities than comparable chains.

With 60 Vbeta and 13 Jbeta primers, the PCR was carried out. The method was immunoSEQ multiplex PCR; TCRdb's version includes in-frame clones alone and lacks a portion of them. The profile covers roughly 140,000 clones, with around 79% appearing a single time and approximately 5.5% taken by the ten largest. On this clone: The antigen is unknown.

This clonotype was obtained from a man aged 30 to 45 in good health and CMV-seropositive. Sequences were obtained from PBMCs. The V gene is TRBV7-9, the J gene TRBJ1-4; D gene unclear. The CDR3 sequence: CASSMSHADEKLFF. The CDR3 nucleotides are TGTGCCAGCAGCATGTCCCACGCGGATGAAAAACTGTTTTTT.